What follows is one T cell receptor (beta chain) and its context. V gave up 10 bases and J gave up 0 bases, with 5 bases separating them. Germline assignment: CDR1 ENHRY and CDR2 SYGVKD. The CDR3 runs to 11 residues. Repertoires were generated with immunoSEQ multiplex PCR, while TCRdb's copy carries only in-frame clones and drops some. Of under 110,000 clones listed, 90% are singletons. This specimen belongs to a study of OX40 agonist ivuxolimab in advanced cancers. This receptor was taken from an adult with an advanced solid tumor such as melanoma, head and neck, liver or kidney cancer. The sample consisted of CD4+ or CD8+ T cells sorted from blood, taken in a trial of the OX40 agonist ivuxolimab. The chain joins TRBV10-3 to TRBJ2-3; D is ambiguous. The chain's CDR3 is CATTSTDTQYF. The CDR3 DNA is TGTGCCACCACTAGCACAGATACGCAGTATTTT.